Each of the 2 T cell receptor beta chains below was sequenced from the same sample in a study of shared clonotypes between healthy human individuals. Libraries were prepared by immunoSEQ multiplex PCR; TCRdb keeps only in-frame clonotypes and omits some of them. The data contain over 700,000 clones, 72% of them singletons. Specimen: memory CD4+ T cells sorted from blood. As for subset: CD45RA-negative fraction. These receptors originate from a woman aged 25 to 39 in good health.

The rearrangement joins TRBV25-1 to TRBJ1-1; D is unclear. The CDR3 loop spans 13 amino acids. Germline V CDR1 and CDR2: MGHDK, SYGVNS. Trimming removed 8 bases at V and 3 bases at J, with 13 bases between. The CDR3 is CASVFGEDTEAFF. CDR3 DNA sequence: TGTGCCAGCGTTTTTGGTGAGGACACTGAAGCTTTCTTT.

The rearrangement uses TRBV6-1 and TRBJ2-2, with D perhaps TRBD2 (6 bases). The germline V gene has CDR1 MNHNS and CDR2 SASEGT. Trimming removed 10 bases at V and 6 bases at J, with 15 bases between. The CDR3 consists of 13 residues. CDR3: CATLSREAGELFF. In DNA form, the CDR3 reads TGTGCCACCCTAAGCAGGGAGGCCGGGGAGCTGTTTTTT.